The clone carrying this T cell receptor (beta chain) was detected only a few times. These data originate in a study of blood T cell repertoires in COVID-19. TCRdb's copy holds only in-frame clones and misses some; the assay was immunoSEQ multiplex PCR. In the table there are tens of thousands of clones, roughly 90% of which are singletons. Sequenced input: peripheral blood. The receptor was derived from a woman aged 60-75 years with acute or convalescent COVID-19.

The CDR3 nucleotides are TGCAGCGTGGAGGAGGCTTTCTTT. Its protein product is CSVEEAFF. The chain joins TRBV29-1 to TRBJ1-1; no definite D call. The V end lost 6 bases, the J end lost 11 bases, and 7 bases lay between the germline ends. Looked up from germline, CDR1 is SQVTM and CDR2 is ANQGSEA. The CDR3 extends over 8 amino acids. The variable domain in full, with the rest retrieved from reference TRBV29-1 and TRBJ1-1, is SAVISQKPSRDICQRGTSLTIQCQVDSQVTMMFWYRQQPGQSLTLIATANQGSEATYESGFVIDKFPISRPNLTFSTLTVSNMSPEDSSIYLCSVEEAFFGQGTRLTVV.